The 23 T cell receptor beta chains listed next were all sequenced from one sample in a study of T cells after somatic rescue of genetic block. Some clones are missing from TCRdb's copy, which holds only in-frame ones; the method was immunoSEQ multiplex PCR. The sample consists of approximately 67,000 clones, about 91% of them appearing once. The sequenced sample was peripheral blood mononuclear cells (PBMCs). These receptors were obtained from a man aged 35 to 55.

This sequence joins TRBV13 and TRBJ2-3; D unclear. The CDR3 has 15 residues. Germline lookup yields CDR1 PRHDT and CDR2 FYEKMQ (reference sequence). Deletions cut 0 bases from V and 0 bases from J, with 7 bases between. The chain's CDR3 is CASSLGGSSTDTQYF. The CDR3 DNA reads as TGTGCCAGCAGCTTAGGGGGTTCGAGCACAGATACGCAGTATTTT.

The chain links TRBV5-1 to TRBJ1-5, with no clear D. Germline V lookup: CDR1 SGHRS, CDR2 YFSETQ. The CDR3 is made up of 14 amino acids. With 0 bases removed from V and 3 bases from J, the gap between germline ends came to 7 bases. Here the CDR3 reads CASSLGGFNQPQHF. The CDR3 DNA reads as TGCGCCAGCAGCTTGGGAGGGTTCAATCAGCCCCAGCATTTT.

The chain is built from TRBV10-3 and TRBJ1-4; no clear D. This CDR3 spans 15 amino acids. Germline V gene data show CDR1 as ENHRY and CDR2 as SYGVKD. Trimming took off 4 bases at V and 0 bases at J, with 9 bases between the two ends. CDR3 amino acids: CAISATETTNEKLFF. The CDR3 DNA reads TGTGCCATCAGTGCTACAGAGACAACTAATGAAAAACTGTTTTTT.

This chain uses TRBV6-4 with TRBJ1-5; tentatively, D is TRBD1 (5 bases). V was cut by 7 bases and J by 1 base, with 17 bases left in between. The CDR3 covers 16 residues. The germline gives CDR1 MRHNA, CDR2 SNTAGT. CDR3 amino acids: CASKGHAPGSNQPQHF. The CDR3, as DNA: TGTGCCAGCAAAGGACATGCCCCGGGGAGCAATCAGCCCCAGCATTTT.

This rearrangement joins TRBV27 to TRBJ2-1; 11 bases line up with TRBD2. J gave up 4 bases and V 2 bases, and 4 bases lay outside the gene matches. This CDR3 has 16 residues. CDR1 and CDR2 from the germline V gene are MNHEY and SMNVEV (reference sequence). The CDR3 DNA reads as TGTGCCAGCAGTTTACGGGGACTAGCGGTGTACAATGAGCAGTTCTTC. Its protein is CASSLRGLAVYNEQFF.

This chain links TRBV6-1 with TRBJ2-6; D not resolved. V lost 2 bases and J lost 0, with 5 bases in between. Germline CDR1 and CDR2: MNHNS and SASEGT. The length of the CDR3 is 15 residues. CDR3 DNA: TGTGCCAGCAGTGAACAGGTCTCTGGGGCCAACGTCCTGACTTTC. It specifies CASSEQVSGANVLTF.

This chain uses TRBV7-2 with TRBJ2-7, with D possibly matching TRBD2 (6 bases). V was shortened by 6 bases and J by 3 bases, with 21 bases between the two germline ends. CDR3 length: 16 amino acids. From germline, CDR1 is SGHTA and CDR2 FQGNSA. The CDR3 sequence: CASSYRFGGRVYEQYF. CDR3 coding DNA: TGTGCCAGCAGTTACAGGTTTGGGGGGAGAGTCTACGAGCAGTACTTC.

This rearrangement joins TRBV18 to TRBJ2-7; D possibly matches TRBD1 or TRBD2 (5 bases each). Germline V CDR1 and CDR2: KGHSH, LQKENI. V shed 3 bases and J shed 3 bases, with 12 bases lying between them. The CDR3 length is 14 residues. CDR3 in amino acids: CASSPGTVRYEQYF. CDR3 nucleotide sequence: TGTGCCAGCTCACCTGGGACGGTACGCTACGAGCAGTACTTC.

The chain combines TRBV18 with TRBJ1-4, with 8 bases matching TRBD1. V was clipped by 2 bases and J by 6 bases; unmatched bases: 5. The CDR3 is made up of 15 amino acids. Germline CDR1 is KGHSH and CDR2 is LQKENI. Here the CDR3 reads CASSPDRGRDEKLFF. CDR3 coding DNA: TGTGCCAGCTCACCAGACAGGGGTCGGGATGAAAAACTGTTTTTT.

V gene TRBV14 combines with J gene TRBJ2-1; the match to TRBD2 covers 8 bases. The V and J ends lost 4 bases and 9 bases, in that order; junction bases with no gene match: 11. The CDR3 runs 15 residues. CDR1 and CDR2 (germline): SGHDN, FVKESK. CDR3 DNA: TGTGCCAGCAGCCCTCTGGAGCGGGAGAGCCTTGAGCAGTTCTTC. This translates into CASSPLERESLEQFF.

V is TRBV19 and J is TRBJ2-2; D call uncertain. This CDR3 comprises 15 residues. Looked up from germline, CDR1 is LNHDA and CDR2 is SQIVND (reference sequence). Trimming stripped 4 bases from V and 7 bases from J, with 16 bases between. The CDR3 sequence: CASSRLESDGGELFF. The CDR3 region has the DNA TGTGCCAGTAGTAGGTTGGAGAGTGATGGCGGGGAGCTGTTTTTT. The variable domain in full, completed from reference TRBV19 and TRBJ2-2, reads DGGITQSPKYLFRKEGQNVTLSCEQNLNHDAMYWYRQDPGQGLRLIYYSQIVNDFQKGDIAEGYSVSREKKESFPLTVTSAQKNPTAFYLCASSRLESDGGELFFGEGSRLTVL.

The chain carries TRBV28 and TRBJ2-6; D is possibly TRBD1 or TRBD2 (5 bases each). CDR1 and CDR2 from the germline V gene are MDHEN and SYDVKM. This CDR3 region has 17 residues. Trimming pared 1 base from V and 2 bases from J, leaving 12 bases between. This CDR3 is CASSLSFWGPGANVLTF. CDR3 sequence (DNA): TGTGCCAGCAGTTTATCTTTTTGGGGACCTGGGGCCAACGTCCTGACTTTC.

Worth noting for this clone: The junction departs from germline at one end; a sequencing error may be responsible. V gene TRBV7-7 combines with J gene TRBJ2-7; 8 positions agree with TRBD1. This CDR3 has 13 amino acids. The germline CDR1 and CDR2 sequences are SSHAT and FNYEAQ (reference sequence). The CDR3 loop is CASSRGQAYEQYF. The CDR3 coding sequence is TGTGCTAGCAGCAGGGGACAGGCCTACGAGCAGTACTTC.

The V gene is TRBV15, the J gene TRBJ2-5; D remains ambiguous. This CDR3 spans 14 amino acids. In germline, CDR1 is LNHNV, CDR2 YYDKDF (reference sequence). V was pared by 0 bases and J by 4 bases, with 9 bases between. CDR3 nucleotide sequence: TGTGCCACCAGCAGAGATCTAGTAGCAGAGACCCAGTACTTC. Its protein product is CATSRDLVAETQYF.

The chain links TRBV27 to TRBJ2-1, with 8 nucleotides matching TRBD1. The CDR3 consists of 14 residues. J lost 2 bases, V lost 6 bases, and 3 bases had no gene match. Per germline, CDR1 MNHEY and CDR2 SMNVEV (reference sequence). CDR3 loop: CASSQGAPYNEQFF. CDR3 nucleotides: TGTGCCAGCAGCCAGGGGGCCCCCTACAATGAGCAGTTCTTC.

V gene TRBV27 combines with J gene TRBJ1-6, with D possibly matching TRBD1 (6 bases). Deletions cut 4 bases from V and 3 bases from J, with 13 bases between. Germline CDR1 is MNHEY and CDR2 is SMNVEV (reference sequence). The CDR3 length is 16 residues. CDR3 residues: CASSSSGAYYNSPLHF. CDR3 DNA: TGTGCCAGCAGTTCCTCGGGGGCCTACTATAATTCACCCCTCCACTTT.

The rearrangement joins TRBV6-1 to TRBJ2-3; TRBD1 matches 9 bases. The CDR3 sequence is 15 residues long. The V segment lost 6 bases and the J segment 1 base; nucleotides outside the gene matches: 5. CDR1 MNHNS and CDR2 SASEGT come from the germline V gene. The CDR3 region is CASRANRGRTDTQYF. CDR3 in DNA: TGTGCCAGCAGAGCGAACAGGGGGCGCACAGATACGCAGTATTTT.

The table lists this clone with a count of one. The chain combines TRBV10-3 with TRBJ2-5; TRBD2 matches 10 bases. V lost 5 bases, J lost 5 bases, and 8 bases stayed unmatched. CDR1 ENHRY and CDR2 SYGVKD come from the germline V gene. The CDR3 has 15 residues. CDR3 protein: CAISPGTSARETQYF. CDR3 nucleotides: TGTGCCATCAGTCCCGGGACTAGCGCCCGGGAGACCCAGTACTTC.

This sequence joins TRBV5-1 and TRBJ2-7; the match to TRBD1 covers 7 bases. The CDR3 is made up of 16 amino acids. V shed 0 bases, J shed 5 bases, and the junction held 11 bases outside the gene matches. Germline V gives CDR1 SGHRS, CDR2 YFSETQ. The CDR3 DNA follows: TGCGCCAGCAGCTTGGCCCTTGCAGGGGGATCCCACGAGCAGTACTTC. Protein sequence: CASSLALAGGSHEQYF.

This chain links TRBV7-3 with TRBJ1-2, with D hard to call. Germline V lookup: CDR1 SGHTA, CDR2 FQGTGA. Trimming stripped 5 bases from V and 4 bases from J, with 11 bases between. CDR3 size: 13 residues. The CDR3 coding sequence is TGTGCCAGCAGCGGGTACGAGGCCTATGGCTACACCTTC. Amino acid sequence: CASSGYEAYGYTF.

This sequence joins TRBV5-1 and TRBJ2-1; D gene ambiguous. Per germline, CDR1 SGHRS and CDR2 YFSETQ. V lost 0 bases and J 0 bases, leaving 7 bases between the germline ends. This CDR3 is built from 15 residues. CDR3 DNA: TGCGCCAGCAGCTTGGTGGGAAGCTCCTACAATGAGCAGTTCTTC. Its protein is CASSLVGSSYNEQFF.

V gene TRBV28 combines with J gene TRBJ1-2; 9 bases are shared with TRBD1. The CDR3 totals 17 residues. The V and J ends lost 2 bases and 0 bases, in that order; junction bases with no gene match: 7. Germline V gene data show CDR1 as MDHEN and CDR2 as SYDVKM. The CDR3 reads CASSLAGGTGSNYGYTF. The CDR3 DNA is TGTGCCAGCAGTTTAGCCGGCGGGACAGGGTCTAACTATGGCTACACCTTC.

CDR3 protein: CASSLSSGTNQETQYF. The CDR3, as DNA: TGTGCCAGCAGCTTGTCCTCCGGGACAAACCAAGAGACCCAGTACTTC. This chain joins TRBV5-4 and TRBJ2-5, with TRBD1 as a possible D gene (6 bases). The CDR3 loop spans 16 amino acids. Germline V gene data show CDR1 as SGHNT and CDR2 as YYREEE (reference sequence). The V end lost 1 base, the J end lost 0 bases, and 13 bases lay between the germline ends. Using reference TRBV5-4 and TRBJ2-5 for the parts outside the CDR3, the full variable domain is ETGVTQSPTHLIKTRGQQVTLRCSSQSGHNTVSWYQQALGQGPQFIFQYYREEENGRGNFPPRFSGLQFPNYSSELNVNALELDDSALYLCASSLSSGTNQETQYFGPGTRLLVL.